One T cell receptor (beta chain) is described in this entry. With 0 bases removed from V and 6 bases from J, the gap between germline ends came to 14 bases. Germline CDR1 and CDR2: MRHNA and SNTAGT. This CDR3 contains 16 residues. This sample is part of a study of PD-1 blockade in mismatch repair-deficient tumors. Assay used: immunoSEQ multiplex PCR; TCRdb lists only in-frame clones, some missing. The sample includes some 100,000 clones, over 65% of them seen just once. Here the sequenced sample was peripheral blood, taken approximately 35 weeks after starting pembrolizumab. The TCR sequence derives from an adult with mismatch repair-deficient cancer. This chain connects TRBV6-4 to TRBJ2-2; the D gene is possibly TRBD2 (6 bases). CDR3 residues: CASSDSRLGRAGELFF. The CDR3 coding sequence is TGTGCCAGCAGTGACTCCCGACTAGGCCGGGCCGGGGAGCTGTTTTTT.